This T cell receptor beta chain was identified in a study of T cell responses to AZD1222 COVID-19 vaccine. For the study at large: Doses given second, at about 4 or about 12 weeks, were pooled.

J lost 7 bases, V lost 3 bases, and 7 bases had no gene match. The germline V gene has CDR1 SGHRS and CDR2 YFSETQ. The CDR3 consists of 15 residues. TCRdb keeps only in-frame clones here, not all; method: immunoSEQ multiplex PCR. Among over 90,000 clones listed, 84% were seen once. Points from the study as a whole: The donor group comprised mostly white British people and more females; the analysis possibly underestimated clonal diversity. Seropositive at baseline were only a handful of AZD1222 recipients. Regions left unmutated in variants are reportedly the target of nearly half of spike-specific TCRs.

In regard to this clone: Its antigen is currently unknown.

This TCR came from an adult in good health. The sequenced sample was peripheral blood, obtained on day 0 of AZD1222 vaccination. The chain is built from TRBV5-1 and TRBJ2-1, with 10 bases identical to TRBD2. In DNA form, the CDR3 reads TGCGCCAGCAGCTGGACGGGACTAGCGATAAATGAGCAGTTCTTC. Translating gives CASSWTGLAINEQFF. The full variable domain, completed using reference TRBV5-1 and TRBJ2-1, is KAGVTQTPRYLIKTRGQQVTLSCSPISGHRSVSWYQQTPGQGLQFLFEYFSETQRNKGNFPGRFSGRQFSNSRSEMNVSTLELGDSALYLCASSWTGLAINEQFFGPGTRLTVL.